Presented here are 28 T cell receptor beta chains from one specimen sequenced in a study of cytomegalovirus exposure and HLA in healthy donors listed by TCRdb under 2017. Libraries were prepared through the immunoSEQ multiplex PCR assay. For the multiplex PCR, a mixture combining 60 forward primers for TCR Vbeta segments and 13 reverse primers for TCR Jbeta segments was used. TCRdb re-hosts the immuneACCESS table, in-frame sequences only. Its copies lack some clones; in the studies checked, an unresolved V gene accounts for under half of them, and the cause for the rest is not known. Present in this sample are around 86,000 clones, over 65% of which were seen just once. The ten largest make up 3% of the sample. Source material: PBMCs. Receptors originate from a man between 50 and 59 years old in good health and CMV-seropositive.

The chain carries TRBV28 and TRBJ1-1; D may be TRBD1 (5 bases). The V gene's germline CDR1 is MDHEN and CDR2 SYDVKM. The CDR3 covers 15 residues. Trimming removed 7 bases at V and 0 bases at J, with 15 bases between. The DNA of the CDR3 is TGTGCCAGCACCAGGGCCCCACCCATGAACACTGAAGCTTTCTTT. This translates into CASTRAPPMNTEAFF. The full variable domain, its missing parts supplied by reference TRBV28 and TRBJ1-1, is DVKVTQSSRYLVKRTGEKVFLECVQDMDHENMFWYRQDPGLGLRLIYFSYDVKMKEKGDIPEGYSVSREKKERFSLILESASTNQTSMYLCASTRAPPMNTEAFFGQGTRLTVV.

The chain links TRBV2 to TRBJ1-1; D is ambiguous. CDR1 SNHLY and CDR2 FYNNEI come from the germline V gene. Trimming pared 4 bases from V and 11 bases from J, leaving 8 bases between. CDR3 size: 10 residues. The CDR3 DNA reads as TGTGCCAGCAGTGGGGAGGTGGCTTTCTTT. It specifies CASSGEVAFF.

The CDR3 here is CASSFPGLEVYEQFF. The DNA for the CDR3 is TGTGCCAGCAGCTTTCCGGGACTAGAGGTCTATGAGCAGTTCTTC. The V call is TRBV4-2, the J call TRBJ2-1; 8 positions agree with TRBD2. CDR3 length equals 15 residues. V lost 5 bases, J lost 8 bases, and 11 bases stayed unmatched. CDR1 LGHNA and CDR2 YNFKEQ come from the germline V gene.

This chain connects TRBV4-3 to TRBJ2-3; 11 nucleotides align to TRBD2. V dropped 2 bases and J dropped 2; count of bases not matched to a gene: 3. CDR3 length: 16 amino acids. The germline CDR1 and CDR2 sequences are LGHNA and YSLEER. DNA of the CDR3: TGCGCCAGCAGCCAACATAGCGGGAGGGTCACAGATACGCAGTATTTT. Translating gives CASSQHSGRVTDTQYF.

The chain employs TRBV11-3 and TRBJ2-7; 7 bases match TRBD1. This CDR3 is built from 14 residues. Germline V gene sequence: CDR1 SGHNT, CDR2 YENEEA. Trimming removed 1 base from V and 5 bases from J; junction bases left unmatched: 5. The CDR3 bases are TGTGCCAGCAGCTTAGGACAGGGCGTCCACGAGCAGTACTTC. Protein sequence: CASSLGQGVHEQYF.

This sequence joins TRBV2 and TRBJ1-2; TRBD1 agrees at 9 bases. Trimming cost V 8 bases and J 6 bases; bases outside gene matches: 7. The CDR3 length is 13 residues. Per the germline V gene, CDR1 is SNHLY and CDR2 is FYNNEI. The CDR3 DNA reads TGTGCCAGCGCGGGACAGGGAATAAATGGCTACACCTTC. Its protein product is CASAGQGINGYTF.

CDR3 sequence (DNA): TGTGCCAGCAGTTTTACAGGGGACTCCTACAATGAGCAGTTCTTC. Protein: CASSFTGDSYNEQFF. V gene TRBV27 combines with J gene TRBJ2-1; 7 nucleotides agree with TRBD1. J gave up 0 bases and V 3 bases, and 2 bases lay outside the gene matches. This CDR3 is 15 amino acids long. From germline, CDR1 is MNHEY and CDR2 SMNVEV (reference sequence).

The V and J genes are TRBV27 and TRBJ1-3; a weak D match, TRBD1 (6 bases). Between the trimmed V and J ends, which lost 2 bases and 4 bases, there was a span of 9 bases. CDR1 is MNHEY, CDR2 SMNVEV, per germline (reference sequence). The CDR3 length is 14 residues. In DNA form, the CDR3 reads TGTGCCAGCAGTTTACGAGGGGGAGGAAACACCATATATTTT. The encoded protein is CASSLRGGGNTIYF.

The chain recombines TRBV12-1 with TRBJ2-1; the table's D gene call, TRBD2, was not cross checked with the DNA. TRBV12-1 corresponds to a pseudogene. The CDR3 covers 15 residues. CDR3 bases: TGTGCCAGCAGCTCTTTTAGAGATTTATACAATGAGCAGTTCTTC. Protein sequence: CASSSFRDLYNEQFF.

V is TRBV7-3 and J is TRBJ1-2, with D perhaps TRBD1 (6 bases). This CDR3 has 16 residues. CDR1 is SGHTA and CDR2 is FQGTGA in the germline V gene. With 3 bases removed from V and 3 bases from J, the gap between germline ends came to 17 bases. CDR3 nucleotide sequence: TGTGCCAGCAGCTTGATGGGGGGGCGAGACGACTATGGCTACACCTTC. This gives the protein CASSLMGGRDDYGYTF.

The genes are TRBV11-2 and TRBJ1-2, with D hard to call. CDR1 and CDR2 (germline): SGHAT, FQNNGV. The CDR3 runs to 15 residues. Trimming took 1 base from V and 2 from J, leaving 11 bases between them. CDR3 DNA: TGTGCCAGCAGCTTAGTCGAGGCGCCCAACTATGGCTACACCTTC. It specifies CASSLVEAPNYGYTF.

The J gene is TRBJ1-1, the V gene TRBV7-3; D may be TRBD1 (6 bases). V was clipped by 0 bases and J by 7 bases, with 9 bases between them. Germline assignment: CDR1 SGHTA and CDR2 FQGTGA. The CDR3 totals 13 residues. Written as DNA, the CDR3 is TGTGCCAGCAGCTTAACGCCGGACAGTGAAGCTTTCTTT. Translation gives CASSLTPDSEAFF.

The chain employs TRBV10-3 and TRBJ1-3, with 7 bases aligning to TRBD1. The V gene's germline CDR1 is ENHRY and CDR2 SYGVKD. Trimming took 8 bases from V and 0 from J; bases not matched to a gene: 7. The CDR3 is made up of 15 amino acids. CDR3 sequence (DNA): TGTGCCATCGGACAGGCCCTCTTCTCTGGAAACACCATATATTTT. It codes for CAIGQALFSGNTIYF.

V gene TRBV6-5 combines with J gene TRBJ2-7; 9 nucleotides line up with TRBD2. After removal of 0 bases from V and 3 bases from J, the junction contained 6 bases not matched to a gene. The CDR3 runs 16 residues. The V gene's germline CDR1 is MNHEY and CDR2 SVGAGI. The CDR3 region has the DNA TGTGCCAGCAGTTACTCGACTCTAGCGGGGAGCTACGAGCAGTACTTC. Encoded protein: CASSYSTLAGSYEQYF.

Here the CDR3 reads CASTGLPGDPHGYTF. As DNA, the CDR3 is TGTGCCAGCACCGGTTTGCCAGGGGATCCCCATGGCTACACCTTC. The chain links TRBV5-6 to TRBJ1-2, with D tentatively TRBD1 (6 bases). Trimming took off 6 bases at V and 6 bases at J, with 21 bases between the two ends. This CDR3 spans 15 amino acids. Germline V gives CDR1 SGHDT, CDR2 YYEEEE.

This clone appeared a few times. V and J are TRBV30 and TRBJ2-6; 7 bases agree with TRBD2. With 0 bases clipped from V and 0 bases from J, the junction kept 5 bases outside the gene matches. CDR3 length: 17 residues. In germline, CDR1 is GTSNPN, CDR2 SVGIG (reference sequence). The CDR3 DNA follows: TGTGCCTGGAGTGTTCTACGGACTAGCTCTGGGGCCAACGTCCTGACTTTC. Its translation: CAWSVLRTSSGANVLTF.

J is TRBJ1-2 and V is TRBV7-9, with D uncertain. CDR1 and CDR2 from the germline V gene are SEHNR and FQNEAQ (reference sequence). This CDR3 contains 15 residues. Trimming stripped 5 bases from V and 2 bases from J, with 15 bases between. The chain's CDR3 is CASSPGTSDNYGYTF. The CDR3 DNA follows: TGTGCCAGCAGCCCTGGAACCAGCGACAACTATGGCTACACCTTC.

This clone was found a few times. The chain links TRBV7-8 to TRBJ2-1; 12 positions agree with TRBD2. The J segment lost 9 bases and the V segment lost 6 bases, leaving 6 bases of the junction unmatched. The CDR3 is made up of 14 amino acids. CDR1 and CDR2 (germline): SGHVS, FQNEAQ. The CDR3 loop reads CASRSRLAGAEQFF. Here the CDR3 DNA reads TGTGCCAGCAGATCAAGACTAGCGGGAGCTGAGCAGTTCTTC.

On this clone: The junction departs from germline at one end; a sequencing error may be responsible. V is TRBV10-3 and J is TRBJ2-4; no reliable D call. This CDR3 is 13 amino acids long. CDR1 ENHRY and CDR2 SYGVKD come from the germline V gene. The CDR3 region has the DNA TGTGCCATCAGCGCCCCCTCAAAAAACAGTCAGTACTTC. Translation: CAISAPSKNSQYF.

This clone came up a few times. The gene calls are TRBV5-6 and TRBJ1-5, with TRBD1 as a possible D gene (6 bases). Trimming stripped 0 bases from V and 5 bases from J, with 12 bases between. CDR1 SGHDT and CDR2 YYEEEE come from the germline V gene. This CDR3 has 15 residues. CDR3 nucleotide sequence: TGTGCCAGCAGCTTGGAGGGCAGGGGCCATCAGCCCCAGCATTTT. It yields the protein CASSLEGRGHQPQHF.

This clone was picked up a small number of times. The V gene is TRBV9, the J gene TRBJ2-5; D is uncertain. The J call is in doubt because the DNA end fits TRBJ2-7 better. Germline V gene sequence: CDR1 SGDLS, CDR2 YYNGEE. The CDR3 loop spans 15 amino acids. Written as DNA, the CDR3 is TGTGCCAGCAGCGTGTCGTCCTCTAGCTCCTACGAGCAGTACTTC. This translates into CASSVSSSSSYEQYF.

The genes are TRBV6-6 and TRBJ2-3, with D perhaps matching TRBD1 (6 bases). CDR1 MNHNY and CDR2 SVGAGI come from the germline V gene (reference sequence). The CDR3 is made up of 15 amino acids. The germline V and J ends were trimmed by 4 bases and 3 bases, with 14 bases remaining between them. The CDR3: CASSSGAMGTDTQYF. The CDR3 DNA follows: TGTGCCAGCAGTTCAGGGGCAATGGGGACAGATACGCAGTATTTT.

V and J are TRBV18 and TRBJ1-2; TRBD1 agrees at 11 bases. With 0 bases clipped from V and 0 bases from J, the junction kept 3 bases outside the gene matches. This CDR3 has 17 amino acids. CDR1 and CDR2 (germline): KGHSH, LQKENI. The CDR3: CASSPPVDRGPNYGYTF. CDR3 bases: TGTGCCAGCTCACCACCGGTGGACAGGGGGCCTAACTATGGCTACACCTTC.

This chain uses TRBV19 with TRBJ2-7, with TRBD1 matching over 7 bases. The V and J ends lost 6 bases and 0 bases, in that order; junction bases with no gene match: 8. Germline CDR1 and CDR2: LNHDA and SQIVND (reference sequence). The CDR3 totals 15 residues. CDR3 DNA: TGTGCCAGTAGGACACAGGGGCGCCTCTCCTACGAGCAGTACTTC. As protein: CASRTQGRLSYEQYF.

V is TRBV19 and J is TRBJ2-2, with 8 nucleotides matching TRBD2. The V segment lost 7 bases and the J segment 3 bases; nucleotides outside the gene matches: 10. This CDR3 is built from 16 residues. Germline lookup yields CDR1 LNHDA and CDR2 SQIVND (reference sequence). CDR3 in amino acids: CASTSLREGHTGELFF. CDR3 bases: TGTGCCAGTACCTCTCTTCGGGAGGGTCACACCGGGGAGCTGTTTTTT.

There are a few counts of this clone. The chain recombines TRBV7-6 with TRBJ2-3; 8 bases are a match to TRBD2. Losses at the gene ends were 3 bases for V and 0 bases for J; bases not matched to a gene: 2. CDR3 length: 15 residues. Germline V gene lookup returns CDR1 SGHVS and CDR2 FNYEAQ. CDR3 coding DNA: TGTGCCAGCAGCTTGGCTAGCGGGAGCACAGATACGCAGTATTTT. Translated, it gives CASSLASGSTDTQYF.

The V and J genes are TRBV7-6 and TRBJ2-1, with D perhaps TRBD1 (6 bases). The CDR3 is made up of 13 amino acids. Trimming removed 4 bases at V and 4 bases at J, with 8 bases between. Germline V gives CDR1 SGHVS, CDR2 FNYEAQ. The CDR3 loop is CASSSTGYNEQFF. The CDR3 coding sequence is TGTGCCAGCAGCTCGACAGGTTACAATGAGCAGTTCTTC.

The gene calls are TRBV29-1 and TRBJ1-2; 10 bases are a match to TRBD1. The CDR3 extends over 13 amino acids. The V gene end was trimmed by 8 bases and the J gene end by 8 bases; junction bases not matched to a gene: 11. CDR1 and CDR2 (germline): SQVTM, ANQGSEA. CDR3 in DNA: TGCAGCACCCGCGTGGGGACAGGGGTCGGCTACACCTTC. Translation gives CSTRVGTGVGYTF.